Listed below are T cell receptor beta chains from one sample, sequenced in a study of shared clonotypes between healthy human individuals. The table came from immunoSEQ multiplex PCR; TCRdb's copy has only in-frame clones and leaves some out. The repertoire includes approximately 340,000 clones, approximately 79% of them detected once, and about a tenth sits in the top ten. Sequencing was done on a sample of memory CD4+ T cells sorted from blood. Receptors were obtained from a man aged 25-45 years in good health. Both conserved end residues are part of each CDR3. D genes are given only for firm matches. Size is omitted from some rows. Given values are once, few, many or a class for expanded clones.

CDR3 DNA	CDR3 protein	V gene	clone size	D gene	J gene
TGCGCCAGCAGCTTGGAGTCGGGGGAAGAGACCCAGTACTTC	CASSLESGEETQYF	TRBV5-1	few	NA	TRBJ2-5
TGTGCCACAACCTGGGGACACAGTAACTATGGCTACACCTTC	CATTWGHSNYGYTF	TRBV5-4	few	NA	TRBJ1-2
TGTGCCTACTCGGGTAGCGGGAGCTACAATGAGCAGTTCTTC	CAYSGSGSYNEQFF	TRBV6-1	NA	TRBD2	TRBJ2-1
TGTGCCAGCAGAGACAAACCGGGACGGGTCTACGAGCAGTACTTC	CASRDKPGRVYEQYF	TRBV2	NA	NA	TRBJ2-7
TGTGCCAGCAGCTTAGGCCAAGGGGAGACCCAGTACTTC	CASSLGQGETQYF	TRBV7-9	NA	NA	TRBJ2-5
TGTGCCAGCAGGAAAGGGGATGGCTACACCTTC	CASRKGDGYTF	TRBV6-1	NA	NA	TRBJ1-2
TGTGCCAGTCAGGACCCAGCCTATGGCTACACCTTC	CASQDPAYGYTF	TRBV28	NA	NA	TRBJ1-2
TGCAGCGTTGAAGATGGGCCTTCTGAAGCTTTCTTT	CSVEDGPSEAFF	TRBV29-1	few	NA	TRBJ1-1
TGTGCCAGCAGCTTTGAGTGGTTGGAGACCCAGTACTTC	CASSFEWLETQYF	TRBV7-9	NA	NA	TRBJ2-5
TGTGCCAGCAGTCCAAGGGGGACAGGGGCCACTGGGAACTATGGCTACACCTTC	CASSPRGTGATGNYGYTF	TRBV27	many	TRBD1	TRBJ1-2
TGCAGCGTTGCCGGGACAGGGGGTTTTAGCACAGATACGCAGTATTTT	CSVAGTGGFSTDTQYF	TRBV29-1	many	TRBD1	TRBJ2-3
TGCGCCAGCAGCCAAGTTACGTTCAGGGCAACCGGGGAGCTGTTTTTT	CASSQVTFRATGELFF	TRBV4-1	NA	NA	TRBJ2-2
TGTGCCAGCAGCTTAGCCGGGACAGCAGGAAACACCATATATTTT	CASSLAGTAGNTIYF	TRBV7-2	NA	TRBD1	TRBJ1-3
TGCGCCAGCAGCTTGGGTGGCCGCTCCTACGAGCAGTACTTC	CASSLGGRSYEQYF	TRBV5-1	NA	NA	TRBJ2-7
TGCGCCAGCTGCCCGGGGACAGGGGGCGATGAGCAGTTCTTC	CASCPGTGGDEQFF	TRBV5-1	once	TRBD1	TRBJ2-1
TGTGCCAGCAGCGTAGGTTTGAGCAGGATGAACACTGAAGCTTTCTTT	CASSVGLSRMNTEAFF	TRBV9	NA	NA	TRBJ1-1
TGCGCCAGCAGCTTGGACCCATCCTACGAGCAGTACTTC	CASSLDPSYEQYF	TRBV5-1	NA	NA	TRBJ2-7
TGCGCCAGCAGTAACACCCCACCAACTAGCGGGAGAGCCGGGGAGCTGTTTTTT	CASSNTPPTSGRAGELFF	TRBV5-1	NA	TRBD2	TRBJ2-2
TGTGCCAGCAGCTTAGACGCGTCACGGGCCAAAAACATTCAGTACTTC	CASSLDASRAKNIQYF	TRBV7-2	many	NA	TRBJ2-4
TGCGCCAGCAGCCAAGTGGCGGGATCCCTCTCCTACAATGAGCAGTTCTTC	CASSQVAGSLSYNEQFF	TRBV4-3	NA	NA	TRBJ2-1
TGCGCCAGCAGCTTGGGGGGCACAGATACGCAGTATTTT	CASSLGGTDTQYF	TRBV5-1	NA	NA	TRBJ2-3
TGTGCCAGCAGGAGGGAAGGAAACTACGAGCAGTACTTC	CASRREGNYEQYF	TRBV6-5	NA	NA	TRBJ2-7
TGTGCCAGTAAGGAGGGGCGTAGCAATCAGCCCCAGCATTTT	CASKEGRSNQPQHF	TRBV19	NA	NA	TRBJ1-5
TGCGCCAGCAGCCAAGATCGGGGGCGCTCGGGTACGCAGTATTTT	CASSQDRGRSGTQYF	TRBV4-1	NA	NA	TRBJ2-3
TGTGCCAGCAGCTTAGCCCTAGCGGGGTACAATGAGCAGTTCTTC	CASSLALAGYNEQFF	TRBV7-9	few	TRBD2	TRBJ2-1
TGTGCCATCAGTGAGAGGGGGGCCTCCTACAATGAGCAGTTCTTC	CAISERGASYNEQFF	TRBV10-3	once	NA	TRBJ2-1
TGTGCCAGCAGTGAGGTGCCGGGGGGCATGGTAGGCCCGAGGCAGTACTTC	CASSEVPGGMVGPRQYF	TRBV2	NA	NA	TRBJ2-7
TGTGCCAGCTCACCACTCCCTAGCGGGGCAAGCTCCTACGAGCAGTACTTC	CASSPLPSGASSYEQYF	TRBV18	once	TRBD2	TRBJ2-7